A single sample gave rise to the 11 T cell receptor beta chains below, sequenced in a study of T-cell reconstitution after alpha-beta-depleted transplantation in children (dated by TCRdb to the mid-2010s). The sample's treatment or condition label is to be understood as: allogeneic hematopoietic cell transplantation with graft depleted of TCRalphabeta T cells and CD19 B cells. Receptors were amplified or captured by PCR. Sequencing was carried out with an Illumina HiSeq 2500. TCR library preparation used molecular barcoding, with unique molecular identifiers applied to normalize quantification of the TCRbeta repertoire. The raw public reads went through TCRdb reprocessing: fastp at Q25, MiXCR clone calling, in-frame beta chains kept. Each entry merges the rows of one CDR3 protein and shows their most common DNA and genes. For this sample the table gives approximately 980,000 distinct CDR3 sequences, of which under 30% were detected only once. Approximately 30% of the sample goes to the ten largest clones.

Here the sequenced sample was PBMCs, mostly from graft donor cells, taken 360 days after TCRalphabeta/CD19-depleted stem cell transplant. All receptors derive from a boy in the first two years of life who had a stem cell transplant for SCID, so the T cells may come from the graft donor.

This rearrangement joins TRBV20-1 to TRBJ1-1, with a tentative D call TRBD1 (5 bases). The CDR3 spans 15 residues. CDR1 and CDR2 (germline): DFQATT, SNEGSKA (reference sequence). With 0 bases removed from V and 1 base from J, the gap between germline ends came to 12 bases. CDR3 sequence: CSARDAGGENTEAFF. The CDR3 region has the DNA TGCAGTGCTAGAGATGCAGGAGGGGAGAACACTGAAGCTTTCTTT.

The chain joins TRBV4-3 to TRBJ2-7; D call uncertain. Trimming stripped 4 bases from V and 3 bases from J, with 10 bases between. This CDR3 is built from 13 residues. From germline, CDR1 is LGHNA and CDR2 YSLEER. Written as DNA, the CDR3 is TGCGCCAGCAGCCCCCGTTTTGGCTACGAGCAGTACTTC. Residues: CASSPRFGYEQYF.

This clonotype is a singleton in its sample. The chain joins TRBV5-1 to TRBJ2-7, with 9 bases fitting TRBD1. Germline assignment: CDR1 SGHRS and CDR2 YFSETQ. The CDR3 runs 16 residues. J was trimmed by 1 base and V by 3 bases; bases with no gene match: 8. The CDR3 is CASSSGPGQGSYEQYF. CDR3 DNA sequence: TGCGCCAGCAGCTCGGGCCCGGGACAGGGTTCCTACGAGCAGTACTTC.

CDR3 bases: TGTGCCAGCAGCTTCGTACAGGGACCCTACAATGAGCAGTTCTTC. This sequence encodes CASSFVQGPYNEQFF. The chain joins TRBV7-6 to TRBJ2-1, with D perhaps matching TRBD1 (6 bases). V dropped 3 bases and J dropped 2 bases, with 11 bases sitting between them. The V gene's germline CDR1 is SGHVS and CDR2 FNYEAQ. This CDR3 has 15 amino acids.

This clonotype occurred once. The CDR3 nucleotides are TGTGCCAGCAGCGCGACAGGAGTTACCTACAATGAGCAGTTCTTC. Amino acid sequence: CASSATGVTYNEQFF. The V gene is TRBV9, the J gene TRBJ2-1; possibly TRBD1 for D (6 bases). Germline-derived CDR1 and CDR2 are SGDLS and YYNGEE. This CDR3 is 15 amino acids long. V was pared by 3 bases and J by 2 bases, with 12 bases between.

In this sample, this clonotype turned up a few times. The V gene is TRBV6-5, the J gene TRBJ2-2, with no clear D. V was cut by 4 bases and J by 6 bases, with 6 bases left in between. Germline-derived CDR1 and CDR2 are MNHEY and SVGAGI. The CDR3 is made up of 12 amino acids. The CDR3 here is CASSSLAGELFF. The CDR3 DNA is TGTGCCAGCAGTTCTTTAGCCGGGGAGCTGTTTTTT.

This clonotype was counted only a few times. The rearrangement links TRBV12-3 or TRBV12-4 to TRBJ2-2, with a possible D match to TRBD1 (5 bases). V shed 7 bases and J shed 0 bases, with 15 bases lying between them. This CDR3 comprises 16 residues. DNA of the CDR3: TGTGCCAGCACCCCCTCAGGGCAATCGAACACCGGGGAGCTGTTTTTT. Amino acid sequence: CASTPSGQSNTGELFF.

This clonotype was picked up many times. The chain uses TRBV4-1 and TRBJ2-1, with D perhaps given as TRBD1 or TRBD2 (6 bases each). Germline loops: CDR1 MGHRA, CDR2 YSYEKL. There are 16 residues in the CDR3. Trimming left V 1 base short and J 8 bases short, with 18 bases between. CDR3 sequence (DNA): TGCGCCAGCAGCCAAGCGGGGGCAAGTAAGGTTCATGAGCAGTTCTTC. Its protein is CASSQAGASKVHEQFF.

This clonotype occurred a few times. The gene calls are TRBV12-3 or TRBV12-4 and TRBJ1-1, with 7 bases matching TRBD1. This CDR3 is 15 amino acids long. Trimming took 6 bases from V and 1 from J; bases not matched to a gene: 8. CDR3 coding DNA: TGTGCCAGCAGCCTAAAGGCAGGGGGGAACACTGAAGCTTTCTTT. Amino acid sequence: CASSLKAGGNTEAFF.

This clonotype was counted between two and nine times. The rearrangement links TRBV20-1 to TRBJ1-6; 9 nucleotides line up with TRBD1. This CDR3 is 13 amino acids long. Germline values: CDR1 DFQATT, CDR2 SNEGSKA (reference sequence). V trimming: 6 bases; J trimming: 6 bases; junction bases outside the gene matches: 3. The CDR3 loop is CSAPGQGNSPLHF. The CDR3 DNA reads TGCAGTGCCCCGGGACAGGGTAATTCACCCCTCCACTTT.

This clonotype was found once. The rearrangement joins TRBV7-6 to TRBJ1-2, with 7 bases aligning to TRBD1. The length of the CDR3 is 18 residues. CDR1 is SGHVS and CDR2 is FNYEAQ in the germline V gene. The ends lost 7 bases at V and 4 bases at J; junction bases unmatched: 21. CDR3 in DNA: TGTGCCAGCAATCACAATCCGGGACAGAAGTTCCAGTTCTATGGCTACACCTTC. Its translation: CASNHNPGQKFQFYGYTF.